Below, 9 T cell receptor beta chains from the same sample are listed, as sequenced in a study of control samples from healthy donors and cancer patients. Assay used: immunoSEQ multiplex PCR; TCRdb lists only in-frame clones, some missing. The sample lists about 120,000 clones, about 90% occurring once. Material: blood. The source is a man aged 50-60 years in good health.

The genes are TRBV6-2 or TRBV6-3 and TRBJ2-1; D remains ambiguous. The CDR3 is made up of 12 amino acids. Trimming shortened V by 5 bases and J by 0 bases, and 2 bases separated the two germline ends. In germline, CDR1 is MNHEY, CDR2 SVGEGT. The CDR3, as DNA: TGTGCCAGCAGTACCTCCTACAATGAGCAGTTCTTC. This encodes CASSTSYNEQFF.

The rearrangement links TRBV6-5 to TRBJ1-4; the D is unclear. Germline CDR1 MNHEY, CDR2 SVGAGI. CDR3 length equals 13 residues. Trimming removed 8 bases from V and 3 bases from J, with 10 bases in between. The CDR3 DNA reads TGTGCCAGCCGGAGGCAGCCTAATGAAAAACTGTTTTTT. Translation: CASRRQPNEKLFF.

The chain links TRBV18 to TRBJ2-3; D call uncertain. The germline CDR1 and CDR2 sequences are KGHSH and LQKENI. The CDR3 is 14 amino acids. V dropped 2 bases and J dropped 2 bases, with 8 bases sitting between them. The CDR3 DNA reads TGTGCCAGCTCACCAATCGATATCACAGATACGCAGTATTTT. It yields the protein CASSPIDITDTQYF.

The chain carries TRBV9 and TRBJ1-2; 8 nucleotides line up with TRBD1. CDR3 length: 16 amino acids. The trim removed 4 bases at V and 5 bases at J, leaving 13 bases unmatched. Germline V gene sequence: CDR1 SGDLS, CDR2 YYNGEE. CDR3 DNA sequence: TGTGCCAGCAGCCCCCGGACAGGGACGGAGTGGTATGGCTACACCTTC. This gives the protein CASSPRTGTEWYGYTF.

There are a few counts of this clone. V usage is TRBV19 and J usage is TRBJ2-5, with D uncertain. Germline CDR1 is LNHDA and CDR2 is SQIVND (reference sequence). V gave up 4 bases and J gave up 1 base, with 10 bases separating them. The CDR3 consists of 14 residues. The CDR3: CASSTPTSQETQYF. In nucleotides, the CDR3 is TGTGCCAGTAGTACCCCCACCTCCCAAGAGACCCAGTACTTC.

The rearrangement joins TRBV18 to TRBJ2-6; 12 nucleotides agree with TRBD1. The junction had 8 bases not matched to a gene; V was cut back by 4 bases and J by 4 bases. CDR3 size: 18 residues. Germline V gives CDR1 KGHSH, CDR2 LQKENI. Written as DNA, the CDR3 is TGTGCCAGCTCACACCCGGGACAGGGGGCGCGCGGGGCCAACGTCCTGACTTTC. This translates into CASSHPGQGARGANVLTF.

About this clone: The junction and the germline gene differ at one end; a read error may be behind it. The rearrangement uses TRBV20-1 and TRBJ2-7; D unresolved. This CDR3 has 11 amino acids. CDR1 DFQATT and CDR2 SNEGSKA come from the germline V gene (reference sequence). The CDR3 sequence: CSAIGGYEQYF. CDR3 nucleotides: TGCAGCGCTATCGGCGGCTACGAGCAGTACTTC.

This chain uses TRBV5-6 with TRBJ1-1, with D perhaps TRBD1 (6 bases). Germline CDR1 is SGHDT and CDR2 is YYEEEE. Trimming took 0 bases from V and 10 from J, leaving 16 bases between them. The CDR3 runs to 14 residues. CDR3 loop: CASSLARQARGAFF. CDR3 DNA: TGTGCCAGCAGCTTGGCACGACAGGCCCGCGGAGCTTTCTTT.

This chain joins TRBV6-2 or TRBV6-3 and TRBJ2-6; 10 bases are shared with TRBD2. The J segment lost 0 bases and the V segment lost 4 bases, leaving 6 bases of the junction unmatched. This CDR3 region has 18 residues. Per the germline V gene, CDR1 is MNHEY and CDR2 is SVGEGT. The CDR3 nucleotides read TGTGCCAGCAGTTTACTAGCGGGACTATCCTCTGGGGCCAACGTCCTGACTTTC. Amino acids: CASSLLAGLSSGANVLTF.